A single sample gave rise to the 31 T cell receptor beta chains below, sequenced in a study of early T cells in non-severe SARS-CoV-2 infection. TCRdb called the 5' RACE reads again in MiXCR, with one record for every CDR3 protein. The sample contains 48,000 or so distinct CDR3 sequences, 6.2% of which appear only once. This sample comprised whole blood, obtained at baseline. Receptor source: an adult who was a healthcare worker with PCR-confirmed SARS-CoV-2 infection or an uninfected control (not recorded which).

V and J are TRBV7-2 and TRBJ2-7; D tentatively reads TRBD1 or TRBD2 (6 bases each). CDR3 length: 13 amino acids. From germline, CDR1 is SGHTA and CDR2 FQGNSA. Between the trimmed V and J ends, which lost 8 bases and 5 bases, there was a span of 16 bases. CDR3 sequence: CASRKGGSHEQYF. In DNA, the CDR3 is TGTGCCAGCCGGAAGGGGGGATCTCACGAGCAGTACTTC.

V gene TRBV10-1 combines with J gene TRBJ2-1; D may match TRBD1 or TRBD2 (5 bases each). Trimming pared 2 bases from V and 10 bases from J, leaving 15 bases between. This CDR3 region has 14 residues. Germline-derived CDR1 and CDR2 are WNHNN and SYGVQD (reference sequence). CDR3 in amino acids: CASSEPPGRLEQFF. The CDR3 nucleotides read TGCGCCAGCAGTGAGCCCCCGGGGCGACTGGAGCAGTTCTTC.

This clonotype was detected many times. The chain joins TRBV28 to TRBJ2-7; D is perhaps TRBD1 (6 bases). The CDR3 loop spans 12 amino acids. V was shortened by 5 bases and J by 5 bases, with 10 bases between the two germline ends. The germline gives CDR1 MDHEN, CDR2 SYDVKM. For the CDR3, the DNA is TGTGCCAGCAGTCTAAACAGGGACGAGCAGTACTTC. Translation: CASSLNRDEQYF. The full variable domain, with the rest looked up from reference TRBV28 and TRBJ2-7, is DVKVTQSSRYLVKRTGEKVFLECVQDMDHENMFWYRQDPGLGLRLIYFSYDVKMKEKGDIPEGYSVSREKKERFSLILESASTNQTSMYLCASSLNRDEQYFGPGTRLTVT.

The chain has TRBV20-1 and TRBJ2-7; D gene ambiguous. The CDR3 is 11 residues long. Trimming pared 0 bases from V and 8 bases from J, leaving 8 bases between. Germline V gene lookup returns CDR1 DFQATT and CDR2 SNEGSKA (reference sequence). The CDR3 region has the DNA TGCAGTGCTAGAGATCCTAACCAGCAGTACTTC. Residues: CSARDPNQQYF.

The V call is TRBV2, the J call TRBJ1-1, with TRBD1 matching 7 bases. V dropped 7 bases and J dropped 2; count of bases not matched to a gene: 4. The CDR3 has 13 residues. Germline V gene lookup returns CDR1 SNHLY and CDR2 FYNNEI. The CDR3: CASKGQQNTEAFF. The CDR3 nucleotides read TGTGCCAGCAAGGGACAGCAAAACACTGAAGCTTTCTTT.

This chain connects TRBV2 to TRBJ1-2, with D tentatively TRBD1 (5 bases). V lost 0 bases and J lost 6, with 17 bases in between. Germline values: CDR1 SNHLY, CDR2 FYNNEI. The CDR3 extends over 16 amino acids. The CDR3, as DNA: TGTGCCAGCAGTGAAGCTAACGGCAGGGAGAGAGATGGCTACACCTTC. The encoded protein is CASSEANGRERDGYTF.

In this sample, this clonotype turned up a few times. The chain links TRBV7-9 to TRBJ2-1; 9 bases match TRBD2. This CDR3 spans 18 amino acids. V lost 5 bases and J lost 3; bases outside the gene matches: 14. CDR1 SEHNR and CDR2 FQNEAQ come from the germline V gene (reference sequence). CDR3 sequence (DNA): TGTGCCAGCAGCCCATCCCTAGCGGGACCCCTGGGCTACAATGAGCAGTTCTTC. Amino acid sequence: CASSPSLAGPLGYNEQFF. Full variable domain (outside the CDR3, taken from reference TRBV7-9 and TRBJ2-1): DTGVSQNPRHKITKRGQNVTFRCDPISEHNRLYWYRQTLGQGPEFLTYFQNEAQLEKSRLLSDRFSAERPKGSFSTLEIQRTEQGDSAMYLCASSPSLAGPLGYNEQFFGPGTRLTVL.

This clonotype was seen a handful of times. The chain combines TRBV3-1 with TRBJ2-5, with 8 bases fitting TRBD2. Germline CDR1 reads LGHDT; CDR2 reads YNNKEL (reference sequence). Trimming removed 0 bases from V and 4 bases from J; junction bases left unmatched: 4. This CDR3 has 15 residues. CDR3 in DNA: TGTGCCAGCAGCCAAGAGGGAGCGGGAGCAGAGACCCAGTACTTC. Protein product: CASSQEGAGAETQYF.

This clonotype occurred many times. This chain links TRBV29-1 with TRBJ2-7; no reliable D call. Per germline, CDR1 SQVTM and CDR2 ANQGSEA. The CDR3 length is 11 residues. V was trimmed by 6 bases and J by 6 bases, leaving 12 bases between them. The CDR3 loop reads CSVTLITEQYF. The CDR3 nucleotides read TGCAGCGTCACCCTTATAACCGAGCAGTACTTC.

The V call is TRBV3-1, the J call TRBJ2-7; TRBD2 matches at 7 bases. Trimming removed 4 bases from V and 1 base from J; junction bases left unmatched: 7. The CDR3 spans 15 residues. The germline V gene has CDR1 LGHDT and CDR2 YNNKEL (reference sequence). The CDR3 loop reads CASSRRREKSYEQYF. The CDR3 nucleotides read TGTGCCAGCAGCCGACGGCGGGAGAAGTCCTACGAGCAGTACTTC.

This clonotype turned up a few times. This sequence joins TRBV4-1 and TRBJ2-2; D is perhaps TRBD1 (6 bases). The CDR3 sequence is 16 residues long. CDR1 and CDR2 (germline): MGHRA, YSYEKL. V was trimmed by 1 base and J by 3 bases, leaving 12 bases between them. DNA of the CDR3: TGCGCCAGCAGCCAAGTAGGCAGGGGATACACCGGGGAGCTGTTTTTT. Translation: CASSQVGRGYTGELFF.

This clonotype was counted between two and nine times. The CDR3 is CASRDRAGQPQHF. CDR3 nucleotide sequence: TGTGCCAGCAGGGACCGGGCCGGGCAGCCCCAGCATTTT. The V and J genes are TRBV12-3 or TRBV12-4 and TRBJ1-5; no definite D call. Trimming shortened V by 6 bases and J by 7 bases, and 13 bases separated the two germline ends. The CDR3 runs to 13 residues.

This clonotype was counted between two and nine times. This rearrangement joins TRBV29-1 to TRBJ2-7; 8 nucleotides align to TRBD2. The junction had 10 bases not matched to a gene; V was cut back by 6 bases and J by 6 bases. Germline lookup yields CDR1 SQVTM and CDR2 ANQGSEA. The CDR3 covers 13 residues. CDR3 DNA: TGCAGCGTGAGTTCTAGCGGGCCCAGCGAGCAGTACTTC. Translation gives CSVSSSGPSEQYF.

This clonotype was observed a few times. V gene TRBV7-2 combines with J gene TRBJ1-2; TRBD1 matches at 8 bases. Germline values: CDR1 SGHTA, CDR2 FQGNSA. Trimming removed 5 bases from V and 4 bases from J; junction bases left unmatched: 6. The CDR3 consists of 14 residues. CDR3 sequence (DNA): TGTGCCAGCAGCGGGGGGACAGGACTCTATGGCTACACCTTC. Protein sequence: CASSGGTGLYGYTF.

This clonotype was seen ten or more times. The gene calls are TRBV5-5 and TRBJ1-6; D is ambiguous. Germline V gene lookup returns CDR1 SGHKS and CDR2 YYEKEE (reference sequence). The CDR3 loop spans 16 amino acids. The germline V and J ends were trimmed by 0 bases and 0 bases, with 7 bases remaining between them. In DNA form, the CDR3 reads TGTGCCAGCAGCTTGGACCCGCTCTCCTATAATTCACCCCTCCACTTT. It is translated as CASSLDPLSYNSPLHF.

This clonotype was seen many times. The rearrangement uses TRBV6-1 and TRBJ1-5; 8 bases agree with TRBD1. Germline values: CDR1 MNHNS, CDR2 SASEGT. The junction had 2 bases not matched to a gene; V was cut back by 6 bases and J by 4 bases. The CDR3 covers 13 residues. The CDR3: CASRRQGNQPQHF. The CDR3 DNA reads as TGTGCCAGCAGACGACAGGGGAATCAGCCCCAGCATTTT.

This clonotype is termed medium-sized. V is TRBV13 and J is TRBJ2-1; D is possibly TRBD2 (6 bases). Looked up from germline, CDR1 is PRHDT and CDR2 is FYEKMQ (reference sequence). This CDR3 has 14 amino acids. Trimming removed 5 bases at V and 7 bases at J, with 15 bases between. CDR3 region: CASSSLRGGNEQFF. The CDR3 bases are TGTGCCAGCAGCAGCCTTCGAGGAGGGAATGAGCAGTTCTTC. The whole variable domain, filled in from reference TRBV13 and TRBJ2-1, reads AAGVIQSPRHLIKEKRETATLKCYPIPRHDTVYWYQQGPGQDPQFLISFYEKMQSDKGSIPDRFSAQQFSDYHSELNMSSLELGDSALYFCASSSLRGGNEQFFGPGTRLTVL.

The sample holds a few counts of this clonotype. The chain joins TRBV27 to TRBJ1-5, with D unclear. The CDR3 sequence is 14 residues long. The V end was cut by 0 bases, the J end by 7 bases, with 10 bases between. Germline values: CDR1 MNHEY, CDR2 SMNVEV (reference sequence). The CDR3 spells CASSLSQLGQPQHF. DNA of the CDR3: TGTGCCAGCAGTTTATCTCAGCTTGGGCAGCCCCAGCATTTT.

The chain joins TRBV7-9 to TRBJ1-1; the D is unclear. Germline V CDR1 and CDR2: SEHNR, FQNEAQ (reference sequence). Trimming shortened V by 3 bases and J by 4 bases, and 3 bases separated the two germline ends. The CDR3 covers 11 residues. In DNA, the CDR3 is TGTGCCAGCAGCTTGGGCACTGAAGCTTTCTTT. As protein: CASSLGTEAFF.

Ten or more counts support this clonotype. The J gene is TRBJ2-7, the V gene TRBV3-1, with D perhaps TRBD1 or TRBD2 (5 bases each). The ends were cut back, 7 bases at V and 3 bases at J, with 13 bases in the middle. The CDR3 length is 13 residues. Germline CDR1 and CDR2: LGHDT and YNNKEL (reference sequence). CDR3 residues: CASTRGVNYEQYF. In nucleotides, the CDR3 is TGTGCCAGCACCCGAGGGGTCAACTACGAGCAGTACTTC.

There are a few counts of this clonotype. No DNA is shown, since the ends of the CDR3 on it are uncertain; the CDR3 is the one TCRdb lists. The chain combines TRBV15 with TRBJ1-1; the tabulated D call, TRBD1, remains unverified against the DNA. The CDR3 contains 13 residues when both ends are counted. Germline loops: CDR1 LNHNV, CDR2 YYDKDF (reference sequence). The CDR3 loop reads CATRVGAGTEVFF.

The V and J genes are TRBV27 and TRBJ2-1; D not certain. The CDR3 consists of 11 residues. V was clipped by 5 bases and J by 11 bases, with 10 bases between them. Germline assignment: CDR1 MNHEY and CDR2 SMNVEV (reference sequence). The CDR3 protein is CASSPGRKQFF. CDR3 nucleotides: TGTGCCAGCAGTCCGGGTCGGAAGCAGTTCTTC.

This clonotype showed up just a few times. The rearrangement links TRBV25-1 to TRBJ1-1, with TRBD1 matching over 9 bases. Germline assignment: CDR1 MGHDK and CDR2 SYGVNS. The CDR3 loop spans 14 amino acids. V was pared by 7 bases and J by 4 bases, with 7 bases of the junction left unmatched. CDR3 amino acids: CASKGQGFGTEAFF. Here the CDR3 DNA reads TGTGCCAGCAAAGGACAGGGGTTTGGCACTGAAGCTTTCTTT.

In this sample, this clonotype turned up many times. V usage is TRBV4-2 and J usage is TRBJ2-3; perhaps TRBD2 as D (6 bases). Germline V gene sequence: CDR1 LGHNA, CDR2 YNFKEQ. The length of the CDR3 is 15 residues. The V and J ends lost 5 bases and 2 bases respectively, with 14 bases between them. Here the CDR3 reads CASSYQRANTDTQYF. In DNA, the CDR3 is TGTGCCAGCAGCTACCAGCGGGCCAACACAGATACGCAGTATTTT.

The table lists this clonotype with many counts. The chain employs TRBV20-1 and TRBJ1-5; D is ambiguous. The CDR3 is 15 amino acids. V dropped 3 bases and J dropped 10 bases, with 22 bases sitting between them. Germline V gene sequence: CDR1 DFQATT, CDR2 SNEGSKA (reference sequence). The CDR3 DNA sequence: TGCAGTGCTAGTTTGCCGGGGAGGAAGGATTATCCCCAGCATTTT. It yields the protein CSASLPGRKDYPQHF.

This clonotype has more than one count but fewer than ten. The chain couples TRBV6-2 or TRBV6-3 to TRBJ2-7, with D tentatively TRBD2 (5 bases). Germline lookup yields CDR1 MNHEY and CDR2 SVGEGT. V lost 4 bases to trimming and J lost 7 bases, with 17 bases between them. The CDR3 is 14 residues long. CDR3: CASSSVDSRREQYF. CDR3 sequence (DNA): TGTGCCAGCAGTTCAGTGGACTCCCGTCGGGAGCAGTACTTC.

The rearrangement links TRBV7-2 to TRBJ2-3; D not resolved. The CDR3 is 14 residues long. Germline V CDR1 and CDR2: SGHTA, FQGNSA. V lost 3 bases and J 2 bases, leaving 9 bases between the germline ends. The CDR3 DNA reads TGTGCCAGCAGCTTGAACGCTGTCACAGATACGCAGTATTTT. Translation gives CASSLNAVTDTQYF.

The rearrangement uses TRBV7-9 and TRBJ2-1; D ambiguous. Germline-derived CDR1 and CDR2 are SEHNR and FQNEAQ (reference sequence). This CDR3 is built from 12 residues. V shed 3 bases and J shed 9 bases, with 9 bases lying between them. The CDR3 region has the DNA TGTGCCAGCAGCTTGGGCAACCTTGAGCAGTTCTTC. Protein product: CASSLGNLEQFF.

Of note for this clonotype: This clone may be a read error of a much larger clone one base away. The rearrangement joins TRBV9 to TRBJ2-1; the D gene is possibly TRBD2 (5 bases). Deletions cut 1 base from V and 0 bases from J, with 8 bases between. The CDR3 contains 15 residues. Germline assignment: CDR1 SGDLS and CDR2 YYNGEE. CDR3 nucleotides: TGTGCCAGCAGCGTAAGCGGCAGCTCCTACAATGAGCAGTTCTTC. Translated, it gives CASSVSGSSYNEQFF. Filled out from reference TRBV9 and TRBJ2-1, the complete variable domain reads DSGVTQTPKHLITATGQRVTLRCSPRSGDLSVYWYQQSLDQGLQFLIQYYNGEERAKGNILERFSAQQFPDLHSELNLSSLELGDSALYFCASSVSGSSYNEQFFGPGTRLTVL.

Many counts were recorded for this clonotype. A read error is possible here, since a much larger clone lies one base away. The rearrangement links TRBV14 to TRBJ2-6; the D call may be TRBD1 or TRBD2 (5 bases each). The CDR3 extends over 17 amino acids. The germline gives CDR1 SGHDN, CDR2 FVKESK. CDR3 sequence reads: CASGFRDASSGANVLIF. The CDR3 DNA follows: TGTGCCAGCGGTTTTCGGGACGCTTCCTCTGGGGCCAACGTCCTGATTTTC.

This clonotype was recorded at least ten times. This chain links TRBV7-3 with TRBJ2-1, with D possibly being TRBD2 (6 bases). Germline-derived CDR1 and CDR2 are SGHTA and FQGTGA. This CDR3 region has 15 residues. V lost 5 bases and J 4 bases, leaving 15 bases between the germline ends. The CDR3 protein is CASSLGTSPYNEQFF. CDR3 bases: TGTGCCAGCAGCCTAGGAACTAGCCCTTACAATGAGCAGTTCTTC.